This T cell receptor beta chain appears in the sequencing data of a study of CD8 T cells in Susac syndrome. Random-hexamer reverse transcription was applied to 0.5 to 1 ug RNA. TCRdb itself ran the immunoSEQ multiplex PCR reads through MiXCR, one entry per CDR3 protein. The profile shows 180,000 or so distinct CDR3 sequences, just under 95% of them singletons. The sequenced target, TCR beta, came from blood CD8+ and CD4+ T cells. For this clonotype: A junction end diverges from the germline sequence, so it may reflect a read error.

The CDR3 runs to 14 residues. In germline, CDR1 is SGHTA, CDR2 FQGNSA. This TCR was sampled from a human donor in good health. The chain couples TRBV7-2 to TRBJ1-4; D call uncertain. The sample was CD4+ T cells from PBMCs. The CDR3 spells CASSLARTNEKLFF. The CDR3 nucleotides are TGTGCCAGCAGCCTAGCCCGGACGAATGAAAAACTGTTTTTT.